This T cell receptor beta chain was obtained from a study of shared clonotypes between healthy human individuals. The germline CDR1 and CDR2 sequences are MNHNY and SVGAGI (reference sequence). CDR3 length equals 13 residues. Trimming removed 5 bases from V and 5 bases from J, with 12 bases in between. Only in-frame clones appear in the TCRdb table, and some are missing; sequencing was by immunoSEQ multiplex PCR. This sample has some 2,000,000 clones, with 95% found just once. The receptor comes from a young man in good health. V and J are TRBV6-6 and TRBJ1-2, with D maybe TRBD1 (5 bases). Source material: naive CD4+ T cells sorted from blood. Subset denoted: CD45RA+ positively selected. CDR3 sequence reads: CASSGWGGYGYTF. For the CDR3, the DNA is TGTGCCAGCAGTGGATGGGGGGGTTATGGCTACACCTTC.